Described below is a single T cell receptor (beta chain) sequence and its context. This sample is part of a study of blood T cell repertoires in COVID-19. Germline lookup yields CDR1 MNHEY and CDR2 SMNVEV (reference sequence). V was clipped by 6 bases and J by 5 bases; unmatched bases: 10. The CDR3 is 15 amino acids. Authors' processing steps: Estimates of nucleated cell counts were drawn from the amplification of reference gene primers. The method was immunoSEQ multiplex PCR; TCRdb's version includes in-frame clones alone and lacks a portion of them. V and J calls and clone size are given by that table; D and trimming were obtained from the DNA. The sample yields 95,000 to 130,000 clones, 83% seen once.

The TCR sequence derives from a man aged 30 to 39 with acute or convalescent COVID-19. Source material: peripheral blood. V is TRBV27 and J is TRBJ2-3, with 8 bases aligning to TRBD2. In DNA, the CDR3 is TGTGCCAGCAGCCCAGGAAGAGCGGGAGTAGATACGCAGTATTTT. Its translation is CASSPGRAGVDTQYF.